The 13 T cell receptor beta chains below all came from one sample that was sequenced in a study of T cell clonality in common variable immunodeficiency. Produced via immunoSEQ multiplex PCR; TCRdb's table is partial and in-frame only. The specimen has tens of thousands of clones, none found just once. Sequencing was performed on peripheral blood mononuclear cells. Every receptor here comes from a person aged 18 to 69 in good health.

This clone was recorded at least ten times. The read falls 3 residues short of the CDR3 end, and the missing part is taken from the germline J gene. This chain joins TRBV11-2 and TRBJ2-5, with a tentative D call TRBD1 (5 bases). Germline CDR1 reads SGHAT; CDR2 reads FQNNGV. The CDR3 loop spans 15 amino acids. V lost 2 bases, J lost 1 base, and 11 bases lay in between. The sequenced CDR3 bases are TGTGCCAGCAGCTTAAAGGGGTGGGTCCAAGAGACC. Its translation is CASSLKGWVQET. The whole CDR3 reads CASSLKGWVQETQYF.

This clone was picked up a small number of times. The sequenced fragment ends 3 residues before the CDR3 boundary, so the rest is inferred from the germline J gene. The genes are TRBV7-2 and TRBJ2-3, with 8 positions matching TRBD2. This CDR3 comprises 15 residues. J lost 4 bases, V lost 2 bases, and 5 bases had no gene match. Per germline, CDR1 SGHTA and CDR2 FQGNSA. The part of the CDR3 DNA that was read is TGTGCCAGCAGCTTAACAGCGGGAGCCGCAGATACG. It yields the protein CASSLTAGAADT. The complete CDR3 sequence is CASSLTAGAADTQYF.

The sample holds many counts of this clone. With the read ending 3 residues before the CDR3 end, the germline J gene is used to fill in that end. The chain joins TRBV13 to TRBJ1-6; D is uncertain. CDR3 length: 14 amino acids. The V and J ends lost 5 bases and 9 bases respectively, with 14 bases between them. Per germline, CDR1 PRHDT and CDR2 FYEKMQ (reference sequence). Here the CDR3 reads CASSETRKSSPLHF. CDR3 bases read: TGTGCCAGCAGCGAGACAAGGAAAAGTTCACCC.

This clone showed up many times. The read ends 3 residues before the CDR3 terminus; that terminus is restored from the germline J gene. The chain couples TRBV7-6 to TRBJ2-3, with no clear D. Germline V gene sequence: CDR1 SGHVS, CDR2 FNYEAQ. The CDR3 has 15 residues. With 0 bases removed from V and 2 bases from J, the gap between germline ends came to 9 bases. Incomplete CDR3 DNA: TGTGCCAGCAGCTTAGCCTCGGGTCCCACAGATACG. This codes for CASSLASGPTDT. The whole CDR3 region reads CASSLASGPTDTQYF.

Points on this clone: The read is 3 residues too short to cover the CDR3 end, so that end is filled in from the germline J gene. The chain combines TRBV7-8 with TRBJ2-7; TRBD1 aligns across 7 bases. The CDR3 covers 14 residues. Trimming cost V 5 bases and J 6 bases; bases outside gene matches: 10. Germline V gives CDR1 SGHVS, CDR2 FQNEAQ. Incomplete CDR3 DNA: TGTGCCAGCAGCCCTAGAGGACAGGTAGTCGAG. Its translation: CASSPRGQVVE. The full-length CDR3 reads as CASSPRGQVVEQYF.

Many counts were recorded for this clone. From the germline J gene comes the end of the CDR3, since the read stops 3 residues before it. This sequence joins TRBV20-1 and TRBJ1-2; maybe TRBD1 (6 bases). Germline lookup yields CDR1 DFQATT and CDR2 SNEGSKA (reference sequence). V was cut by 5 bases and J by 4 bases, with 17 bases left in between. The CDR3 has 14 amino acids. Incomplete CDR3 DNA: TGCAGTGCTCGCGACGAGGGGGTTTCCTATGGC. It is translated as CSARDEGVSYG. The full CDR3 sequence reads CSARDEGVSYGYTF.

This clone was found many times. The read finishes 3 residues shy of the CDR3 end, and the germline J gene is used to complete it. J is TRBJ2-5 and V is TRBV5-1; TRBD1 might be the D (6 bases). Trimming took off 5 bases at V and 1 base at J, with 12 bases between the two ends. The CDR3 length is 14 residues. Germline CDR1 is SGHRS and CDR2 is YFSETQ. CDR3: CASSTGPLQETQYF. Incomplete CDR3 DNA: TGCGCCAGCAGTACAGGGCCCCTCCAAGAGACC.

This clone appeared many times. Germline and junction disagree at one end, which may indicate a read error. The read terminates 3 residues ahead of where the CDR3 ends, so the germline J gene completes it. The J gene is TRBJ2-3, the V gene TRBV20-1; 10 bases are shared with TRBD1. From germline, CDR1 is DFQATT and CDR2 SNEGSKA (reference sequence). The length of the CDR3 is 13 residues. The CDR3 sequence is CSALTGGSETQYF. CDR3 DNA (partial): TGCAGTGCTCTGACAGGGGGCTCAGAGACG.

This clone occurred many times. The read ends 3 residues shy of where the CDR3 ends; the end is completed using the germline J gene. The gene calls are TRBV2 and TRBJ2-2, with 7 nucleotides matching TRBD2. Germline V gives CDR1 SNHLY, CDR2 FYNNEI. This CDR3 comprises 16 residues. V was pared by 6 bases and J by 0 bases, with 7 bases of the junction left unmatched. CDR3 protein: CASRPGRGANTGELFF. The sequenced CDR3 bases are TGTGCCAGCAGGCCGGGACGGGGGGCGAACACCGGGGAG. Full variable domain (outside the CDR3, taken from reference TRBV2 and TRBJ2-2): EPEVTQTPSHQVTQMGQEVILRCVPISNHLYFYWYRQILGQKVEFLVSFYNNEISEKSEIFDDQFSVERPDGSNFTLKIRSTKLEDSAMYFCASRPGRGANTGELFFGEGSRLTVL.

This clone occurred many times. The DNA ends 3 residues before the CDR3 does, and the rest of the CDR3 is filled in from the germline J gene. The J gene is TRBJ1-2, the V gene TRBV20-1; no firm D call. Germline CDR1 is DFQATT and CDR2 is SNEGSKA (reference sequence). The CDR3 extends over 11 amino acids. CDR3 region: CSARGDYDYTF. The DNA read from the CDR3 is TGCAGTGCTAGGGGTGACTACGAC.

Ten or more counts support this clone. CDR3 DNA, as far as it was read: TGCAGTGCTAGAGGTCAAGGGGCCTCTCACGAG. Protein sequence: CSARGQGASHE. From start to end, the CDR3 is CSARGQGASHEQYF. The V call is TRBV20-1, the J call TRBJ2-7, with D maybe TRBD1 (5 bases). The read ends 3 residues early relative to the CDR3; the germline J gene fills the gap. Germline CDR1 and CDR2: DFQATT and SNEGSKA (reference sequence). This CDR3 has 14 residues. V shed 1 base and J shed 5 bases, with 15 bases lying between them.

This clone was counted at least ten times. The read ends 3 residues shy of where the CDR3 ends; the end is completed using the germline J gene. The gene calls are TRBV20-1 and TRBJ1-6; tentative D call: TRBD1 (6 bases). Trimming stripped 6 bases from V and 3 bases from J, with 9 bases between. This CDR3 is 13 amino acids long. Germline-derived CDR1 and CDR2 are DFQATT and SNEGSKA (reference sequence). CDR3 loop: CSARDNYNSPLHF. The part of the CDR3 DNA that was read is TGCAGTGCCCGGGACAACTATAATTCACCC.

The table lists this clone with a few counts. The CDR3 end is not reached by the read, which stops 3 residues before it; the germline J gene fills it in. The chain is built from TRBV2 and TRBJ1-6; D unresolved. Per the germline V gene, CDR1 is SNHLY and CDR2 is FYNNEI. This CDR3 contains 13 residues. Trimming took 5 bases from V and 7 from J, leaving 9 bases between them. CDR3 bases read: TGTGCCAGCAGTCAGCGACCCAATTCACCC. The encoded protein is CASSQRPNSP. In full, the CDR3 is CASSQRPNSPLHF.